This T cell receptor beta chain was retrieved from a study of Graves' ophthalmopathy and Graves' hyperthyroidism. Study observations and caveats: Also, most clonotypes expanded in the thyroid above 0.001 frequency appeared in blood. A roughly 81% specificity and roughly 90% sensitivity were achieved by a 13-signature model that separated ophthalmopathy from stable hyperthyroidism.

There are many counts of this clonotype. Its target is not known. Scientists amplified the TCR beta CDR3 regions from RNA transcripts. First-round RT-PCR relied on HTBI primers, and a second-round multiplex PCR came next. TCRdb re-called the multiplex PCR reads with MiXCR, one entry per CDR3 protein. The repertoire has over a million distinct CDR3 sequences, about 38% of them found once; the top ten carry 8.5% to 14%. The CDR3 is made up of 14 amino acids. The V and J ends lost 3 bases and 4 bases respectively, with 12 bases between them. Germline CDR1 MGHDK, CDR2 SYGVNS. The sequenced material came from peripheral blood or thyroid tissue (not recorded which). This sequence originates from an adult man with Graves' hyperthyroidism. This chain joins TRBV25-1 and TRBJ1-1; D is unresolved. In nucleotides, the CDR3 is TGTGCCAGCAGTGATTGGGGTTATGGCACTGAAGCTTTCTTT. Its translation is CASSDWGYGTEAFF.